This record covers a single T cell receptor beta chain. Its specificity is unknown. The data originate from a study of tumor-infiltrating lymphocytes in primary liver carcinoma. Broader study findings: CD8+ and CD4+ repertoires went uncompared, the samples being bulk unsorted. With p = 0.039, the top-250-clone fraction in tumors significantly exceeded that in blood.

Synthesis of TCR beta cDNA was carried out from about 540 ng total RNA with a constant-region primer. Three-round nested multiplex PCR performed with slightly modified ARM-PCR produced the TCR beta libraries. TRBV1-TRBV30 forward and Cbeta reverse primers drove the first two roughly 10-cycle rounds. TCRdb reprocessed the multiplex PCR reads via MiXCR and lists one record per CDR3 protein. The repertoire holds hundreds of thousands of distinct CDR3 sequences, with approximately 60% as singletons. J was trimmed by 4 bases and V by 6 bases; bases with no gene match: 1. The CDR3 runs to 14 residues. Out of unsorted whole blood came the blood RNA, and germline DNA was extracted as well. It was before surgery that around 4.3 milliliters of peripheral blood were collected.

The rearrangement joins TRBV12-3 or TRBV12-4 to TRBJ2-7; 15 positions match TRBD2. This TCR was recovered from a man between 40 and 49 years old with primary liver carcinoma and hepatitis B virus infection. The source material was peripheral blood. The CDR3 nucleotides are TGTGCCAGCAGCGGGACTAGCGGGGGGTACGAGCAGTACTTC. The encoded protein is CASSGTSGGYEQYF.